This T cell receptor (beta chain) came from a study of identifying expanded T cells in peripheral blood. Study-level points and caveats: Differentially abundant clones: roughly 1.2 between replicates, approximately 16 at 2 to 3 weeks, around 20 at four.

Germline V gene data show CDR1 as SGHTA and CDR2 as FQGTGA. With V trimmed by 3 bases and J by 4 bases, 9 bases remained unmatched. The CDR3 is 17 residues long. Profiling relied on immunoSEQ multiplex PCR, and the TCRdb table lists in-frame clones only, not all of them. Among tens of thousands of clones listed, over 80% were seen once. Turning to this clone: No antigen is known for it.

During the collection period, no donor immune events like infections were recorded. This receptor was identified in a person between 18 and 69 years old in good health. The gene calls are TRBV7-3 and TRBJ2-6, with TRBD1 matching 7 bases. Sequences were obtained from blood. CDR3 protein: CASSFLAPGGGANVLTF. The CDR3 DNA sequence: TGTGCCAGCAGCTTTCTTGCTCCAGGGGGAGGGGCCAACGTCCTGACTTTC.